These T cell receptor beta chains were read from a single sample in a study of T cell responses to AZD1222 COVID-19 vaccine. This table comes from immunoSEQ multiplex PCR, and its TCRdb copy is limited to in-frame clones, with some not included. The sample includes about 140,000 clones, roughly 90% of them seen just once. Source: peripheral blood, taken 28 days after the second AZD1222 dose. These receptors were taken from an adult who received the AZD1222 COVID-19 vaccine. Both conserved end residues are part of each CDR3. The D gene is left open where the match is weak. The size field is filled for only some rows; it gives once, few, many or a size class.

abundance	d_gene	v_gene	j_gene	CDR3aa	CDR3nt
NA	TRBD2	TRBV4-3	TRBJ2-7	CASSQDGRDYGEQYF	TGCGCCAGCAGCCAAGATGGACGGGACTATGGCGAGCAGTACTTC
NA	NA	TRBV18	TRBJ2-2	CASSPTVNTGELFF	TGTGCCAGCTCACCAACGGTGAACACCGGGGAGCTGTTTTTT
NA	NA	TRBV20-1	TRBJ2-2	CSANRAGELFF	TGCAGTGCAAACAGGGCCGGGGAGCTGTTTTTT
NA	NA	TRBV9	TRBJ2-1	CASSVASSPGNEQFF	TGTGCCAGCAGCGTAGCAAGTTCCCCTGGCAATGAGCAGTTCTTC
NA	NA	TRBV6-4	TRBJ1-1	CASGRVNTEAFF	TGTGCCAGCGGCAGGGTTAACACTGAAGCTTTCTTT
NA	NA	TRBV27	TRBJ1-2	CASSLQGRNGYTF	TGTGCCAGCAGTCTGCAGGGGCGGAATGGCTACACCTTC
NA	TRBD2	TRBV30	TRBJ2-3	CAWSVTRTSGIRADTQYF	TGTGCCTGGAGTGTAACCCGGACTAGCGGGATTAGGGCAGATACGCAGTATTTT
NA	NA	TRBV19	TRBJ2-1	CASSITRSNEQFF	TGTGCCAGTAGTATAACCAGATCCAATGAGCAGTTCTTC
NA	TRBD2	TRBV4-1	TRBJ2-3	CASSRGGLAGDFTDTQYF	TGCGCCAGCAGCCGGGGGGGACTAGCGGGAGATTTCACAGATACGCAGTATTTT
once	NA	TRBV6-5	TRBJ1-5	CASSSSPRYSNQPQHF	TGTGCCAGCAGTTCCTCACCCCGATATAGCAATCAGCCCCAGCATTTT
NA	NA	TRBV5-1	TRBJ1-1	CASSSLDSLNTEAFF	TGCGCCAGCAGCTCCTTGGACAGCTTGAACACTGAAGCTTTCTTT
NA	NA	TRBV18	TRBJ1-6	CASSRGGTLNSPLHF	TGTGCCAGCTCACGGGGCGGAACGCTTAATTCACCCCTCCACTTT
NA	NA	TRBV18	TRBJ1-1	CASSPQVNTEAFF	TGTGCCAGCTCACCACAGGTTAACACTGAAGCTTTCTTT
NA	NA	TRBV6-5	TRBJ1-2	CASSTGPGYGYTF	TGTGCCAGCAGTACTGGACCTGGCTATGGCTACACCTTC
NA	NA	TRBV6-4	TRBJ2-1	CASSLTQSGNEQFF	TGTGCCAGCAGCCTGACACAGAGCGGCAATGAGCAGTTCTTC
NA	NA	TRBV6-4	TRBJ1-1	CASSQGLNTEAFF	TGTGCCAGCAGTCAGGGGTTGAACACTGAAGCTTTCTTT
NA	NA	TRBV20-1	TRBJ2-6	CSASPFRAAQASGANVLTF	TGCAGTGCTAGTCCCTTTCGTGCAGCCCAGGCCTCTGGGGCCAACGTCCTGACTTTC
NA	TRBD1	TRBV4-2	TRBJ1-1	CASSQVPGGNTEAFF	TGTGCCAGCAGCCAAGTCCCAGGGGGGAACACTGAAGCTTTCTTT
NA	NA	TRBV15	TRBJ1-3	CATSRAQDKNTIYF	TGTGCTACCAGCAGAGCCCAGGACAAAAACACCATATATTTT
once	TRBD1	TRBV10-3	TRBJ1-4	CAISDDRGTNEKLFF	TGTGCCATCAGCGATGACAGGGGAACTAATGAAAAACTGTTTTTT
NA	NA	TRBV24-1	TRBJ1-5	CATSDLLSGPQHF	TGTGCCACCAGTGATTTGCTCTCTGGGCCCCAGCATTTT
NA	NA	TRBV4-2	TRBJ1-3	CASSQGYRQGNTIYF	TGTGCCAGCAGCCAAGGTTACAGACAGGGAAACACCATATATTTT
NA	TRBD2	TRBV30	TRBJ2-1	CAWSRAGVRNEQFF	TGTGCCTGGAGTAGGGCGGGAGTGAGGAATGAGCAGTTCTTC
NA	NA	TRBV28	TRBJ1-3	CASRPPRGGSGNTIYF	TGTGCCAGCAGGCCCCCAAGGGGGGGATCGGGAAACACCATATATTTT
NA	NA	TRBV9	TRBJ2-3	CASSLRESTDTQYF	TGTGCCAGCAGCCTCAGGGAAAGCACAGATACGCAGTATTTT
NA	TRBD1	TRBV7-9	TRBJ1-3	CASSKQGASGNTIYF	TGTGCCAGCAGCAAACAGGGGGCCTCGGGAAACACCATATATTTT
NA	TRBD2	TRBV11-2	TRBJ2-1	CASSPLAGGGVREQFF	TGTGCCAGCAGCCCACTAGCGGGAGGTGGTGTTCGTGAGCAGTTCTTC
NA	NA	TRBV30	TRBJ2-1	CAWSVGRVEAQFF	TGTGCCTGGAGTGTTGGCAGGGTGGAGGCGCAGTTCTTC
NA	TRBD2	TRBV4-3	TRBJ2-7	CASSQEDSGRWEQYF	TGCGCCAGCAGCCAAGAGGATAGCGGGAGGTGGGAGCAGTACTTC
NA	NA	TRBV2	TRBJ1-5	CASSENRQGRQPQHF	TGTGCCAGCAGTGAAAATAGGCAGGGCCGGCAGCCCCAGCATTTT
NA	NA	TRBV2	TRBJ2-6	CASSRDSSSGANVLTF	TGTGCCAGCAGTAGGGACTCCAGCTCTGGGGCCAACGTCCTGACTTTC
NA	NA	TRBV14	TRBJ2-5	CASSQGRRVRETQYF	TGTGCCAGCAGCCAGGGACGCCGGGTAAGGGAGACCCAGTACTTC
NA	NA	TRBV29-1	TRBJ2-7	CSVVKPGIRSYEQYF	TGCAGCGTCGTCAAACCGGGAATCCGCTCCTACGAGCAGTACTTC
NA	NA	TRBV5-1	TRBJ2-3	CASSFLGAYTDTQYF	TGCGCCAGCAGCTTTTTAGGGGCCTACACAGATACGCAGTATTTT
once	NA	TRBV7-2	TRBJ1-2	CASSPRGGQGYGYTF	TGTGCCAGCAGCCCTCGTGGGGGGCAGGGCTATGGCTACACCTTC
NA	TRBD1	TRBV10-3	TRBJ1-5	CAIRGETGTGYQPQHF	TGTGCCATCAGAGGAGAGACCGGGACAGGTTATCAGCCCCAGCATTTT
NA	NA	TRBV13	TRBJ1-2	CASSPRDKGYTF	TGTGCCAGCAGCCCCCGGGACAAGGGCTACACCTTC
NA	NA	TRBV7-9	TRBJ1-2	CASSPQSPDPDF	TGTGCCAGCAGCCCCCAATCCCCTGACCCTGACTTC
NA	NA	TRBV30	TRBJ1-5	CAWSGMSSNQPQHF	TGTGCCTGGAGTGGGATGTCCAGCAATCAGCCCCAGCATTTT
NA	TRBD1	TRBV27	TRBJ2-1	CASRLWDSRKNEQFF	TGTGCCAGCAGACTTTGGGACAGTAGGAAGAATGAGCAGTTCTTC
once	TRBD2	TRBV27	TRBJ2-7	CASGSSGSSGYEQYF	TGTGCCAGCGGATCAAGCGGGAGTAGCGGCTACGAGCAGTACTTC
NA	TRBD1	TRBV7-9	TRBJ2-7	CASSLEGQWLIGEQYF	TGTGCCAGCAGCTTAGAGGGACAGTGGTTAATCGGGGAGCAGTACTTC
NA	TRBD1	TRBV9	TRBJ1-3	CASRRETGTGGTVPSGNTIYF	TGTGCCAGCAGAAGAGAAACCGGGACAGGGGGCACAGTCCCCTCTGGAAACACCATATATTTT
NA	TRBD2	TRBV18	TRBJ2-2	CASSLGLAATGELFF	TGTGCCAGCTCATTGGGACTAGCGGCGACCGGGGAGCTGTTTTTT
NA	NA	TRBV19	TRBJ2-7	CASSSTGGSYEQYF	TGTGCCAGTAGTAGCACCGGGGGCTCCTACGAGCAGTACTTC
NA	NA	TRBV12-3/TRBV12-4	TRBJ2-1	CASSLTEGQFF	TGTGCCAGCAGTTTAACGGAGGGCCAGTTCTTC
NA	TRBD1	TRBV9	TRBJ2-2	CASSRGQGGTGELFF	TGTGCCAGCAGCCGGGGACAGGGCGGGACCGGGGAGCTGTTTTTT
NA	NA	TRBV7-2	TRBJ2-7	CASNPGGGLSYEQYF	TGTGCCAGCAACCCGGGGGGCGGCCTCTCCTACGAGCAGTACTTC
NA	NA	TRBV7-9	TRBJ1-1	CASENTRQEAFF	TGTGCCAGCGAGAATACCCGGCAAGAAGCTTTCTTT
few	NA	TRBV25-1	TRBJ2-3	CASSDGIGTDTQYF	TGTGCCAGCAGTGATGGTATTGGGACAGATACGCAGTATTTT
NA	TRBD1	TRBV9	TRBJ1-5	CASSEGTGQGYNQPQHF	TGTGCCAGCAGCGAGGGGACAGGGCAGGGATACAATCAGCCCCAGCATTTT
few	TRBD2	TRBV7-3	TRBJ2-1	CASSLNRDYYNEQFF	TGTGCCAGCAGCTTGAACCGGGACTACTACAATGAGCAGTTCTTC
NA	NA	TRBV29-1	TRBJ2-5	CSVDPGEETQYF	TGCAGCGTTGATCCGGGAGAGGAGACCCAGTACTTC